This T cell receptor (beta chain) stems from a study of T-cell reconstitution after alpha-beta-depleted transplantation in children. This clonotype has at least ten counts. Molecular barcoding with unique molecular identifiers was used for the TCRbeta library. Using its own MiXCR run on the PCR reads, TCRdb lists one record per CDR3 protein. The table lists some 400,000 distinct CDR3 sequences, around 21% of them singletons. The source is a human donor who donated a stem cell graft to a child with acute myeloid leukemia. The specimen was PBMCs from the stem cell graft donor, collected from the stem cell graft.

The CDR3 DNA is TGCAGTGCTAGAGATAGACAGGGATGGAATGAGCAGTTCTTC. Residues: CSARDRQGWNEQFF. The rearrangement joins TRBV20-1 to TRBJ2-1; TRBD1 matches 7 bases. The V gene end was trimmed by 0 bases and the J gene end by 7 bases; junction bases not matched to a gene: 6. This CDR3 comprises 14 residues. Germline V CDR1 and CDR2: DFQATT, SNEGSKA (reference sequence).